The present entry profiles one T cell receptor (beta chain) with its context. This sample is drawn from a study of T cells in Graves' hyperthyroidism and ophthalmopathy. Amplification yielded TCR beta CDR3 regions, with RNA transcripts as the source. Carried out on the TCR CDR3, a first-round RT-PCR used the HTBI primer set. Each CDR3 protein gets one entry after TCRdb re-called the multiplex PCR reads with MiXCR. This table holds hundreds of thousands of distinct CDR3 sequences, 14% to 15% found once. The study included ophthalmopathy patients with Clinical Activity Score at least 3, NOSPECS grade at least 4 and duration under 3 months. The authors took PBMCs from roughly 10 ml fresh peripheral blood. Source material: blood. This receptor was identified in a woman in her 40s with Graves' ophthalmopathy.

CDR3 in DNA: TGTGCCAGCAGTTTACTAGCGGGAGGGCCTGATTTCGAGCAGTACTTC. The encoded protein is CASSLLAGGPDFEQYF. The rearrangement joins TRBV28 to TRBJ2-7; TRBD2 aligns across 12 bases. CDR3 length: 16 amino acids. CDR1 and CDR2 from the germline V gene are MDHEN and SYDVKM. J gave up 6 bases and V 2 bases, and 8 bases lay outside the gene matches.